This TCR beta chain was identified in a study of PD-1 blockade in classical Hodgkin lymphoma. Regarding the study as a whole: Complete responders showed a baseline diversity that resembled the diversity of newly diagnosed patients.

Profiling relied on immunoSEQ multiplex PCR, and the TCRdb table lists in-frame clones only, not all of them. The table shows 25,000 to 35,000 clones, with approximately 81% occurring only once. V was shortened by 4 bases and J by 2 bases, with 14 bases between the two germline ends. This CDR3 is built from 15 residues. CDR1 is SGHRS, CDR2 YFSETQ, per germline. Time point in this sample: cycle 4 day 1 (C4D1), after five to seven weeks of nivolumab. Patients all relapsed after autologous stem cell transplantation, and there was variation in brentuximab vedotin exposure. The CD4+ T cells used were purified from thawed PBMCs through magnetic negative selection. In regard to this clone: The antigen is unknown.

The J gene is TRBJ2-3, the V gene TRBV5-1, with unresolved D. The receptor comes from a human donor with classical Hodgkin lymphoma. The sample in question was CD4+ T cells from blood, obtained before the fourth cycle of nivolumab. This CDR3 is CASSQETFNTDTQYF. CDR3 nucleotides: TGCGCCAGCAGCCAGGAGACCTTCAACACAGATACGCAGTATTTT. Combining the CDR3 with reference TRBV5-1 and TRBJ2-3 gives the whole variable domain KAGVTQTPRYLIKTRGQQVTLSCSPISGHRSVSWYQQTPGQGLQFLFEYFSETQRNKGNFPGRFSGRQFSNSRSEMNVSTLELGDSALYLCASSQETFNTDTQYFGPGTRLTVL.